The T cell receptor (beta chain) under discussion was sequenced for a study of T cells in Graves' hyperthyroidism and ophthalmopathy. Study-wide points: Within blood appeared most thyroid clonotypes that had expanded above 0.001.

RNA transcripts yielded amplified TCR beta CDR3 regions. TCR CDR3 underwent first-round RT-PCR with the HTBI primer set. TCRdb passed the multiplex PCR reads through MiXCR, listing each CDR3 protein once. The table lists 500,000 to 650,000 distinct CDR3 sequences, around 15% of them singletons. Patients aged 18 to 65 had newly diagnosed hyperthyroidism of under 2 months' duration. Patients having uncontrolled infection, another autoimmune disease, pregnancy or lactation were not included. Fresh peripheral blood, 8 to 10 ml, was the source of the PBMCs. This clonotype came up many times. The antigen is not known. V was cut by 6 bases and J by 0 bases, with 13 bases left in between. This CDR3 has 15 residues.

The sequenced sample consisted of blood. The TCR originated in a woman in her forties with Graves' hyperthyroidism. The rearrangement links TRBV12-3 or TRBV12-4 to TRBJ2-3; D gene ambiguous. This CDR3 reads CASSLFGSSTDTQYF. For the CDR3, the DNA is TGTGCCAGCAGCTTGTTCGGATCTAGCACAGATACGCAGTATTTT.